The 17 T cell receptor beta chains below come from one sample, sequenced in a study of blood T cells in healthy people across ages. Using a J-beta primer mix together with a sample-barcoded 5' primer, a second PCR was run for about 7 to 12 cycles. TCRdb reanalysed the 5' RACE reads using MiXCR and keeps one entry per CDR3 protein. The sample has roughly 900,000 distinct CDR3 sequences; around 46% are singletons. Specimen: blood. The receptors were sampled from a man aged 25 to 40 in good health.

CDR3 nucleotides: TGCAGTGCTAGGGCAGTTCTTGAGGGTGCTACGCAGTATTTT. It is translated as CSARAVLEGATQYF. This chain joins TRBV20-1 and TRBJ2-3, with D tentatively TRBD2 (5 bases). The CDR3 has 14 residues. Trimming left V 3 bases short and J 8 bases short, with 18 bases between. Germline V gives CDR1 DFQATT, CDR2 SNEGSKA (reference sequence).

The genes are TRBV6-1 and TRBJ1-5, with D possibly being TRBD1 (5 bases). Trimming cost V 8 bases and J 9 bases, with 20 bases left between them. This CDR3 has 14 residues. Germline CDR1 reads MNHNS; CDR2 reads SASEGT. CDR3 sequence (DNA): TGTGCCAGCGGGACCGGACTGCCGCAGGGGCCCCAGCATTTT. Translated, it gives CASGTGLPQGPQHF.

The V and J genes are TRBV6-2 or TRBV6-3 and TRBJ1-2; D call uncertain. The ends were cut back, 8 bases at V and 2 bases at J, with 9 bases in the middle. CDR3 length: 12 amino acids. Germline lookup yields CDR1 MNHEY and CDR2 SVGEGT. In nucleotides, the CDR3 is TGTGCCAGCCGAGAAGGGAACTATGGCTACACCTTC. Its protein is CASREGNYGYTF.

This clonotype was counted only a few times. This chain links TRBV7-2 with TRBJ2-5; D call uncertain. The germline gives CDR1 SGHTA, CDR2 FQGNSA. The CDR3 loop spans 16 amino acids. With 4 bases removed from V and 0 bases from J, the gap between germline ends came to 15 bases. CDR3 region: CASSSPTLVYQETQYF. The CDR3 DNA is TGTGCCAGCAGCTCGCCCACCCTAGTTTACCAAGAGACCCAGTACTTC.

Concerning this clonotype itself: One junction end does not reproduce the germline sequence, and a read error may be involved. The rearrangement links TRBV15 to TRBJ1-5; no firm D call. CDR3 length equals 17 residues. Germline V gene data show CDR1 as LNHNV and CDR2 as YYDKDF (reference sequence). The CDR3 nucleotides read TGTGCCAGCAGCTTAGCGAGTACAGTGAGGGGCAATCAGCCCCAGCATTTT. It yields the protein CASSLASTVRGNQPQHF.

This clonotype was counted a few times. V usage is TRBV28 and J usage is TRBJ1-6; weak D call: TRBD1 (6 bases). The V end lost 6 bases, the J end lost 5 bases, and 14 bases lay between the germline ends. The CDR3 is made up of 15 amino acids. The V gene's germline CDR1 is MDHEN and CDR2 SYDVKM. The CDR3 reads CASSFTTGDNSPLHF. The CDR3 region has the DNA TGTGCCAGCAGCTTTACGACAGGAGATAATTCACCCCTCCACTTT.

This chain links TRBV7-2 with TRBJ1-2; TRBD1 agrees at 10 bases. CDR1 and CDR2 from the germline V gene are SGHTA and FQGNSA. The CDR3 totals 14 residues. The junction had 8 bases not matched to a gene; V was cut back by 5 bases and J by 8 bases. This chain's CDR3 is CASSPRGTGEGYTF. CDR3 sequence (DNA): TGTGCCAGCAGCCCCCGAGGGACAGGGGAAGGCTACACCTTC.

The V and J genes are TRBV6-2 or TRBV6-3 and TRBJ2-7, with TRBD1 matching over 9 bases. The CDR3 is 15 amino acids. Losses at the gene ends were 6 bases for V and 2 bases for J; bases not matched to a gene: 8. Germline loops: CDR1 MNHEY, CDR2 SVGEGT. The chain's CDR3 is CASRDPGQGPYEQYF. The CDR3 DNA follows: TGTGCCAGCAGGGACCCGGGACAGGGACCCTACGAGCAGTACTTC.

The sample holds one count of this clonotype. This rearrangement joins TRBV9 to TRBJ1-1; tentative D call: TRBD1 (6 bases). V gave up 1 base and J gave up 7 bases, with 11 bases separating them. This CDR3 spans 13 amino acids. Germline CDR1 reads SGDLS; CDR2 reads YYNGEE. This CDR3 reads CASSVIIGGEAFF. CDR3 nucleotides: TGTGCCAGCAGCGTAATAATAGGGGGTGAAGCTTTCTTT.

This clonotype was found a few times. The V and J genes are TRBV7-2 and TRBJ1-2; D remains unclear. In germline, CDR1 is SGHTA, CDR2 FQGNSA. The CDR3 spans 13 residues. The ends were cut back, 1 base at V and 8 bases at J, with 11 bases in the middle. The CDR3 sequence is CASSLEAMGGYTF. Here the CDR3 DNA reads TGTGCCAGCAGCTTAGAGGCCATGGGAGGCTACACCTTC.

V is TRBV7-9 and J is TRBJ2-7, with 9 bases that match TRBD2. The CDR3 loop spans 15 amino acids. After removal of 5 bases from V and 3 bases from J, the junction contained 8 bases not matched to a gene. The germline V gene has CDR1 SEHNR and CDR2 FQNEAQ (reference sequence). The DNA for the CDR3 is TGTGCCAGCAGCCCTATCGGAGCGGGGGGCTACGAGCAGTACTTC. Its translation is CASSPIGAGGYEQYF. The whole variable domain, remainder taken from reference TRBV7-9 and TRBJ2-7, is DTGVSQNPRHKITKRGQNVTFRCDPISEHNRLYWYRQTLGQGPEFLTYFQNEAQLEKSRLLSDRFSAERPKGSFSTLEIQRTEQGDSAMYLCASSPIGAGGYEQYFGPGTRLTVT.

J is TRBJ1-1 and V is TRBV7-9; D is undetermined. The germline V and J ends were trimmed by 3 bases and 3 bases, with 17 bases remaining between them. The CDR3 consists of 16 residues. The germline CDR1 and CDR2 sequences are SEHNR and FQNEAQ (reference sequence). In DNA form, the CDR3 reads TGTGCCAGCAGCTTCCCTGAAGGGTATAGGGACACTGAAGCTTTCTTT. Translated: CASSFPEGYRDTEAFF.

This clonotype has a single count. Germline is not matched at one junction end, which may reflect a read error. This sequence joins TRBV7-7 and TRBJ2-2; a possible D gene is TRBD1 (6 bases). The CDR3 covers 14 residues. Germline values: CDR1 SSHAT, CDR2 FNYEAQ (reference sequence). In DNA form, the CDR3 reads TGTGCTAGCAGCTTATCGAGGGGGTCGGGGGAGCTGTTTTTT. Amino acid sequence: CASSLSRGSGELFF.

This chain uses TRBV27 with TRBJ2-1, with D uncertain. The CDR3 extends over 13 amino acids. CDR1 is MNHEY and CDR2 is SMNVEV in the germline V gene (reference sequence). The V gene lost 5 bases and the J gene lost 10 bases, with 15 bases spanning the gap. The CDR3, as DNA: TGTGCCAGCAGTCCCCGACTGTTCTACGAGCAGTTCTTC. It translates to CASSPRLFYEQFF.

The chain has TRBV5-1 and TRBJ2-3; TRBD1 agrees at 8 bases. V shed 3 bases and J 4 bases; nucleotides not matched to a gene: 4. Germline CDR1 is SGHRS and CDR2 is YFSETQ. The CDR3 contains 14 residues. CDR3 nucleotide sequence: TGCGCCAGCAGCTCGGACAGGGCGGCAGATACGCAGTATTTT. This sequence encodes CASSSDRAADTQYF.

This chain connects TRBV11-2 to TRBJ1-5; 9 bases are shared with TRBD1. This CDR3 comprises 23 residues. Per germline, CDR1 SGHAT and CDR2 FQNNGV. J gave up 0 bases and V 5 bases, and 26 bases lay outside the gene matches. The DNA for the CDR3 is TGTGCCAGCAGCCCCGACCGGGACAGGGCCCGGCGGATATGGAGTTATAGCAATCAGCCCCAGCATTTT. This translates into CASSPDRDRARRIWSYSNQPQHF.

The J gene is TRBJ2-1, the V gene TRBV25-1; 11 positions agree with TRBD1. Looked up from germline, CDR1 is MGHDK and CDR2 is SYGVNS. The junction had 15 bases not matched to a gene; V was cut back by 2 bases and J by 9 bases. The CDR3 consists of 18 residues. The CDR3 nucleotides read TGTGCCAGCAGTGAAAGGATTAGGCCGGGACAGGGGGTGTCTGAGCAGTTCTTC. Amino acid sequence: CASSERIRPGQGVSEQFF. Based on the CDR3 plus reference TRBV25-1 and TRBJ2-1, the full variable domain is EADIYQTPRYLVIGTGKKITLECSQTMGHDKMYWYQQDPGMELHLIHYSYGVNSTEKGDLSSESTVSRIRTEHFPLTLESARPSHTSQYLCASSERIRPGQGVSEQFFGPGTRLTVL.